This record covers a single T cell receptor (beta chain). The table came from immunoSEQ multiplex PCR; TCRdb's copy has only in-frame clones and leaves some out. The sample carries around 140,000 clones, 91% recorded once. This CDR3 spans 15 amino acids. Germline V gene data show CDR1 as LGHNA and CDR2 as YNFKEQ. V lost 0 bases and J lost 2, with 10 bases in between. This sample was included in a study of control samples from healthy donors and cancer patients. Material: blood. The chain is built from TRBV4-2 and TRBJ1-2; no clear D gene. The origin of this receptor is a man in his thirties or forties in good health. CDR3 coding DNA: TGTGCCAGCAGCCAAGAACCACAGCGAAACTATGGCTACACCTTC. This translates into CASSQEPQRNYGYTF.